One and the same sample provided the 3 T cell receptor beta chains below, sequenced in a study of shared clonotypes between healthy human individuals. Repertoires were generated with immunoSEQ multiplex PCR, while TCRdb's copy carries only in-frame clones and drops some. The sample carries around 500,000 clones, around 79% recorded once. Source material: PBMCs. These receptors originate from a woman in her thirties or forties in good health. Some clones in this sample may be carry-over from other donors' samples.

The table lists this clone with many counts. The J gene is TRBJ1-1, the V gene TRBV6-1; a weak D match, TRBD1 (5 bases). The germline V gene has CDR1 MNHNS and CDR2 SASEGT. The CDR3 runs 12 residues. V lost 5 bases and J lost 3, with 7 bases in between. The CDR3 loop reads CASSPTDTEAFF. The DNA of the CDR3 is TGTGCCAGCAGTCCGACAGACACTGAAGCTTTCTTT.

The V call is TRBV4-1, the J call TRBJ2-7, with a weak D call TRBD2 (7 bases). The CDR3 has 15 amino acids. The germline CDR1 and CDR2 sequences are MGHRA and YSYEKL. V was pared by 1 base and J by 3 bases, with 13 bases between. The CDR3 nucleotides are TGCGCCAGCAGCCAAGCTGAGGGGGGGGTCTACGAGCAGTACTTC. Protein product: CASSQAEGGVYEQYF.

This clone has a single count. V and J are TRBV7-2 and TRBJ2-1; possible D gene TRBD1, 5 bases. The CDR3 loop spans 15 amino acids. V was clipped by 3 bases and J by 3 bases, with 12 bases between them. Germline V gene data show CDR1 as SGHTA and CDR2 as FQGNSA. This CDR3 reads CASSFARTLYNEQFF. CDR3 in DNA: TGTGCCAGCAGCTTCGCACGGACACTCTACAATGAGCAGTTCTTC. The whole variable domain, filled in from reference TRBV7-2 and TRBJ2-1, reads GAGVSQSPSNKVTEKGKDVELRCDPISGHTALYWYRQSLGQGLEFLIYFQGNSAPDKSGLPSDRFSAERTGGSVSTLTIQRTQQEDSAVYLCASSFARTLYNEQFFGPGTRLTVL.